The 3 T cell receptor beta chains reported below all come from one sample, sequenced in a study of T cells after yellow fever vaccination. One entry per CDR3 protein results from TCRdb running MiXCR on the 5' RACE reads. The sample shows around 310,000 distinct CDR3 sequences, roughly 4% of them seen only once. Sequences were derived from PBMCs, sampled on the day of the yellow fever booster vaccination. The origin of the receptors is a young man who received the YFV17D yellow fever vaccine.

V and J are TRBV19 and TRBJ2-5, with D tentatively TRBD2 (5 bases). The J call may be mistaken, given a closer DNA end match to TRBJ2-1. Per germline, CDR1 LNHDA and CDR2 SQIVND (reference sequence). This CDR3 has 12 residues. The CDR3 region is CVRHEQRETQFF. The DNA of the CDR3 is TGTGTGCGGCACGAGCAAAGGGAGACCCAGTTCTTC.

This clonotype came up many times. In DNA form, the CDR3 reads TGCGCCAGCAGCTTGTCTATCGGTCAAGAGACCCAGTACTTC. It codes for CASSLSIGQETQYF. The chain uses TRBV5-1 and TRBJ2-5; unclear D gene. V shed 1 base and J shed 2 bases, with 9 bases lying between them. Germline V gives CDR1 SGHRS, CDR2 YFSETQ. The CDR3 is 14 amino acids.

This clonotype was counted between two and nine times. The chain employs TRBV6-5 and TRBJ1-1; possible D gene TRBD1, 5 bases. Germline assignment: CDR1 MNHEY and CDR2 SVGAGI. The CDR3 is 15 amino acids. The V end was cut by 2 bases, the J end by 6 bases, with 16 bases between. The CDR3 region is CASSYHRDSGAEAFF. As DNA, the CDR3 is TGTGCCAGCAGTTACCACCGGGACTCGGGAGCTGAAGCTTTCTTT.